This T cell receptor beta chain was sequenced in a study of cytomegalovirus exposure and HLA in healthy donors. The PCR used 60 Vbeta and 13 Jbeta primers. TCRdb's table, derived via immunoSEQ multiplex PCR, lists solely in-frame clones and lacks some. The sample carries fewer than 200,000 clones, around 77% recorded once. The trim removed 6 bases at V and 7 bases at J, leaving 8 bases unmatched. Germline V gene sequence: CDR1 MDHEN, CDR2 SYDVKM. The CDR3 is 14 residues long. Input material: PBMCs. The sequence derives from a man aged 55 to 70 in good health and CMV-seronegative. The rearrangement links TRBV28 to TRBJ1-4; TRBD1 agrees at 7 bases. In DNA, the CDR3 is TGTGCCAGCAGACCCGGAGGGGGCTTTGAAAAACTGTTTTTT. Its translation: CASRPGGGFEKLFF.